The TCR beta chain described here comes from a study of OX40 agonist ivuxolimab in advanced cancers. In the study overall: Melanoma, hepatocellular carcinoma, head and neck or renal cell cancer occurred in dose-escalation patients. Mean age about 60 years, range roughly 23 to 79; just over 80% male. Partial response was recorded in three patients: one hepatocellular carcinoma and two cutaneous melanoma cases. Study observations and caveats: CD4+ and CD8+ T cells in blood underwent clonal expansion by week 6 at 0.1 to 3.0 mg/kg.

The CDR3 extends over 18 amino acids. Trimming removed 3 bases from V and 1 base from J; junction bases left unmatched: 14. Germline assignment: CDR1 LNHDA and CDR2 SQIVND (reference sequence). A remark on this clone: Its antigen is as yet unknown.

This table comes from immunoSEQ multiplex PCR, and its TCRdb copy is limited to in-frame clones, with some not included. The sample consists of around 30,000 clones, about nine tenths of them appearing once. The origin of this receptor is an adult with an advanced solid tumor such as melanoma, head and neck, liver or kidney cancer. The sample consisted of CD4+ or CD8+ T cells sorted from blood, taken in a trial of the OX40 agonist ivuxolimab. V usage is TRBV19 and J usage is TRBJ1-1, with 7 bases aligning to TRBD1. CDR3 sequence: CASSIWAQGVLGNTEAFF. In nucleotides, the CDR3 is TGTGCCAGTAGTATTTGGGCCCAGGGGGTATTGGGGAACACTGAAGCTTTCTTT.